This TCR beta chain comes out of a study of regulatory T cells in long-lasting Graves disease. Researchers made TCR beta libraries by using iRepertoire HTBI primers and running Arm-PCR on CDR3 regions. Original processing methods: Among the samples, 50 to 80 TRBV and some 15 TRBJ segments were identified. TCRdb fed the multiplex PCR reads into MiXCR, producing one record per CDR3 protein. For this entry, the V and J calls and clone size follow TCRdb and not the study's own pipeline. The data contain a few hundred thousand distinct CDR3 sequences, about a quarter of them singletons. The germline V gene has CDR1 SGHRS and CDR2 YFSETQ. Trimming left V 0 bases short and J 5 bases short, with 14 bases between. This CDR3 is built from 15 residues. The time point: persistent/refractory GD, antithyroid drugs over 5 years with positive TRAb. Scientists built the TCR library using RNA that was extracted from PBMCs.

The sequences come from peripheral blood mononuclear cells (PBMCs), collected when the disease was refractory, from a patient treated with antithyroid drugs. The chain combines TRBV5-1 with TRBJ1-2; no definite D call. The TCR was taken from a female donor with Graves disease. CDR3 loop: CASSLDGRLQYGYTF. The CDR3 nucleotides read TGCGCCAGCAGCTTGGATGGGAGGCTCCAGTATGGCTACACCTTC.